This T cell receptor beta chain was identified during a study of T cells in localized non-small cell lung cancer. Study-level findings and limits: When the top 100 tumor clones were examined, a median about 60 of them also appeared in the adjacent lung, which was paired and uninvolved. Longer overall survival was linked to higher blood T cell density. Measurement of T cell clonality placed uninvolved adjacent lung highest, above the level in tumor.

Germline CDR1 is SGHRS and CDR2 is YFSETQ. Trimming at V came to 4 bases and at J to 4 bases, leaving 4 bases not matched to a gene. The CDR3 has 14 residues. Notes on this clone: Its antigen is unidentified.

Profiled with immunoSEQ multiplex PCR; TCRdb holds only in-frame clones, not every one. Counted here are approximately 30,000 clones, around four fifths occurring once; the ten biggest clones make up less than 45%. This material consisted of peripheral blood, taken before any cancer treatment. This receptor was taken from a male donor aged 60 or over with stage II squamous cell lung carcinoma. The chain combines TRBV5-1 with TRBJ2-1; 8 positions match TRBD2. This CDR3 reads CASSPGGVYNEQFF. In DNA, the CDR3 is TGCGCCAGCAGCCCCGGGGGGGTGTACAATGAGCAGTTCTTC.